The present T cell receptor beta chain was sequenced within a study of T cell responses to AZD1222 COVID-19 vaccine. Generated by immunoSEQ multiplex PCR, the TCRdb table keeps only in-frame clones and is missing some. This table holds roughly 120,000 clones, around 90% found once. Regarding the study as a whole: Among those given AZD1222, only six were seropositive at baseline. Close to half of all spike-specific TCRs reportedly target regions of the variants that are unmutated.

Turning to this clone: Its antigen is as yet unknown.

The CDR3 extends over 17 amino acids. Between the trimmed V and J ends, which lost 3 bases and 7 bases, there was a span of 24 bases. Germline lookup yields CDR1 SGHTA and CDR2 FQGNSA. V usage is TRBV7-2 and J usage is TRBJ1-2; the D gene is possibly TRBD1 (6 bases). This sample comprised peripheral blood, obtained on day 0 of AZD1222 vaccination. The TCR comes from an adult in good health. CDR3 residues: CASSFVQGSSNTGGYTF. The CDR3 bases are TGTGCCAGCAGCTTTGTACAGGGTTCGAGCAACACAGGTGGCTACACCTTC. Using reference TRBV7-2 and TRBJ1-2 for the parts outside the CDR3, the full variable domain is GAGVSQSPSNKVTEKGKDVELRCDPISGHTALYWYRQSLGQGLEFLIYFQGNSAPDKSGLPSDRFSAERTGGSVSTLTIQRTQQEDSAVYLCASSFVQGSSNTGGYTFGSGTRLTVV.